A selection of T cell receptor beta chains follows, all from one sample in a study of siplizumab effects on memory and regulatory T cells. Measured with immunoSEQ multiplex PCR; TCRdb has only the in-frame clones, and not every one. The data show 90,000 to 130,000 clones, with more than 90% seen just once and 1% to 1.5% held by the top ten. The sequenced material came from CD4+ T cells sorted from blood. The source of these receptors is a human donor in good health. Both conserved end residues are part of each CDR3. The order of the fields is V gene, J gene, CDR3 protein.

TRBV6-1	TRBJ2-2	CAAVLGAANTGELFF
TRBV9	TRBJ1-2	CASSVASGHGYTF
TRBV19	TRBJ2-7	CASSQTTEYEQYF
TRBV5-1	TRBJ1-1	CASSLFLQGGEAFF
TRBV4-1	TRBJ2-1	CASSQEGLGNSYNEQFF
TRBV7-2	TRBJ2-5	CASSTGLAREETQYF
TRBV5-1	TRBJ2-7	CASSLRAGLARSSYEQYF
TRBV5-4	TRBJ2-5	CASRPQLAGDETQYF
TRBV6-1	TRBJ1-5	CASLKGANQHWPQHF
TRBV28	TRBJ2-6	CASSSPGLGSGANVLTF
TRBV4-1	TRBJ1-1	CASSPGQVMNTEAFF
TRBV9	TRBJ2-1	CASSVSGASSYNEQFF
TRBV6-1	TRBJ1-4	CASRLTGSNEKLFF
TRBV25-1	TRBJ1-1	CASSSVWAGTEAFF
TRBV7-8	TRBJ1-5	CASSLATRTHQPQHF
TRBV2	TRBJ1-1	CASSASGNTEAFF
TRBV7-2	TRBJ1-5	CASSLWKDQPQHF
TRBV5-1	TRBJ2-2	CASSPGRIANTGELFF
TRBV10-3	TRBJ1-1	CAISEALTGGSLF
TRBV30	TRBJ1-5	CAWSGLDEHQPQHF
TRBV7-2	TRBJ1-1	CASSLAGTVPTEAFF
TRBV18	TRBJ1-5	CASGTENNQPQHF
TRBV29-1	TRBJ1-1	CSARTGRNTEAFF
TRBV4-1	TRBJ2-7	CASSQVLAIDYEQYF
TRBV6-1	TRBJ2-2	CASSEQPNTGELFF
TRBV7-9	TRBJ2-7	CASSFPGIREQYF
TRBV11-2	TRBJ2-7	CASSLAVEYEQYF
TRBV4-1	TRBJ2-3	CASSQAGTSGSGHTQYF
TRBV19	TRBJ2-5	CASSSALETQYF
TRBV6-1	TRBJ2-7	CASIPGTGGYEQYF
TRBV29-1	TRBJ2-1	CSVLPGEGWQFF
TRBV7-6	TRBJ1-1	CASSLAVVTTEAFF
TRBV18	TRBJ2-3	CASSPEQDRTDTQYF
TRBV7-9	TRBJ2-7	CASSLTGDEQYF
TRBV6-1	TRBJ2-5	CASSEGLSGQETQYF
TRBV5-4	TRBJ2-3	CASSFKTGTTDTQYF
TRBV15	TRBJ1-4	CATSRPPGQKLFF
TRBV7-2	TRBJ1-1	CASSLDPGTVTEAFF
TRBV19	TRBJ1-3	CASNAGWREPLAGNTIYF
TRBV6-4	TRBJ2-7	CASSDVQTEQYF
TRBV15	TRBJ2-7	CATSSWDLEEQYF
TRBV7-9	TRBJ1-3	CASSPGTVKGNTIYF
TRBV15	TRBJ1-1	CATSRDQGRGSEAFF
TRBV6-6	TRBJ2-3	CASSRKTSGGGKTQYF
TRBV27	TRBJ1-2	CASSARGLYGYTF
TRBV7-3	TRBJ1-1	CASSVGGEQGRAFF
TRBV7-9	TRBJ2-5	CASSFGQGAETQYF
TRBV5-4	TRBJ2-7	CASSLYVGTYEQYF
TRBV5-5	TRBJ1-5	CASSPDDRLNQPQHF
TRBV21-1	TRBJ1-6	CASSKGSPTGANSPLHF